A single sample is the source of the 4 T cell receptor beta chains below, sequenced in a study of blood T cell repertoires in COVID-19. Sequencing was performed with immunoSEQ multiplex PCR; in TCRdb, only in-frame clones are kept and a portion is missing. The table lists roughly 140,000 clones, just under 90% of them singletons. The sample was peripheral blood. The origin of the receptors is a woman aged 40 to 49 with acute or convalescent COVID-19.

This clone appeared a single time. The genes are TRBV7-2 and TRBJ2-1; 10 bases align to TRBD2. Germline loops: CDR1 SGHTA, CDR2 FQGNSA. V lost 5 bases to trimming and J lost 2 bases; unmatched junction nucleotides: 3. There are 15 residues in the CDR3. The CDR3 spells CASSLLAGTYNEQFF. In nucleotides, the CDR3 is TGTGCCAGCAGCCTACTAGCGGGAACCTACAATGAGCAGTTCTTC. The full variable domain, in which reference TRBV7-2 and TRBJ2-1 provide the parts outside the CDR3, is GAGVSQSPSNKVTEKGKDVELRCDPISGHTALYWYRQSLGQGLEFLIYFQGNSAPDKSGLPSDRFSAERTGGSVSTLTIQRTQQEDSAVYLCASSLLAGTYNEQFFGPGTRLTVL.

V gene TRBV28 combines with J gene TRBJ2-3; D is unresolved. The CDR3 totals 12 residues. The V and J ends lost 6 bases and 0 bases respectively, with 4 bases between them. CDR1 and CDR2 from the germline V gene are MDHEN and SYDVKM. This CDR3 is CASRQSTDTQYF. The CDR3 nucleotides read TGTGCCAGCAGGCAGAGCACAGATACGCAGTATTTT.

The chain's CDR3 is CSVYRGVSTEAFF. The CDR3 coding sequence is TGCAGCGTTTACAGGGGCGTCAGCACTGAAGCTTTCTTT. The rearrangement links TRBV29-1 to TRBJ1-1, with 7 bases fitting TRBD1. Germline assignment: CDR1 SQVTM and CDR2 ANQGSEA. J was trimmed by 4 bases and V by 5 bases; bases with no gene match: 7. CDR3 length equals 13 residues.

This sequence joins TRBV19 and TRBJ1-1, with 9 positions matching TRBD1. The CDR3 spans 13 residues. After removal of 6 bases from V and 5 bases from J, the junction contained 4 bases not matched to a gene. Germline V gene sequence: CDR1 LNHDA, CDR2 SQIVND (reference sequence). CDR3 sequence reads: CASRGTGLTEAFF. For the CDR3, the DNA is TGTGCCAGTAGGGGGACAGGGCTGACTGAAGCTTTCTTT.